This T cell receptor beta chain was recovered during a study of blood T cell repertoires in COVID-19. As for the study in general: Samples of COVID-19 (acute and convalescent) were obtained from the United States, Italy and Spain. PBMCs, B-cell-depleted T cells, or T cells provided the cDNA or gDNA that made up the material.

In the authors' workflow: For nucleated cells, counts were estimated from reference gene primer amplification. Sequencing was performed with immunoSEQ multiplex PCR; in TCRdb, only in-frame clones are kept and a portion is missing. V and J calls and clone size are as listed in that table; D and trimming were resolved from the DNA. The sample contains approximately 52,000 clones, approximately 89% of which appear only once. V was cut by 6 bases and J by 4 bases, with 17 bases left in between. CDR3 length equals 14 residues. The germline V gene encodes CDR1 SGHRS and CDR2 YFSETQ. In its sample, this clone was seen once.

This chain joins TRBV5-1 and TRBJ2-7, with D perhaps matching TRBD1 (5 bases). Sequencing was done on a sample of peripheral blood. This receptor was obtained from a man in his 60s with active COVID-19. The CDR3: CASKGAGNRYEQYF. The CDR3 DNA follows: TGCGCCAGCAAAGGGGCAGGGAATCGTTACGAGCAGTACTTC.